This T cell receptor beta chain derives from a study of T cells in women clearing cervical HPV infection. The overall study: Controls gave blood once infection was undetectable; cases at lesion identification. Case blood was drawn a median about 23 weeks after lesion detection.

Overall study findings and caveats: TRBV6-7 abundance was lower in cases than controls (0.11% versus 0.16%).

Genomic DNA, averaging about 1,200 ng per sample, yielded TCR beta CDR3 via immunoSEQ. The protocol was immunoSEQ multiplex PCR, while the TCRdb copy is restricted to in-frame clones and leaves out a portion. The sample data list about 16,000 clones. Note on this clone: Its antigen is unknown. Read coverage stops 3 residues before the CDR3 terminus; the germline J gene supplies the remainder.

The CDR3 length is 16 residues. V lost 1 base and J lost 3, with 14 bases in between. The germline V gene has CDR1 ENHRY and CDR2 SYGVKD. Sequencing used blood buffy coat. The rearrangement uses TRBV10-3 and TRBJ2-3; a weak D match, TRBD1 (5 bases). This TCR was sampled from a woman between 18 and 69 years old with a cervical HPV16 infection that either progressed to CIN3+ or cleared (not recorded which). CDR3 residues: CAISEWRRGPTDTQYF. CDR3 bases read: TGTGCCATCAGTGAGTGGCGTAGGGGTCCGACAGATACG.